The 20 T cell receptor beta chains given below trace back to one sample, sequenced in a study of T cells expressing NK-cell markers. TCRdb reanalyzed the 5' RACE reads, giving one entry per CDR3 protein sequence and no DNA. The sample table sets out 350,000 to 400,000 distinct CDR3 sequences. What was sequenced was blood T cells: a sorted CD56 or NKG2C T cell subset, CD4+ or CD8+ T cells, or bulk PBMC T cells (not recorded which). The receptors stem from a woman in her fifties or sixties in good health.

The V call is TRBV9, the J call TRBJ2-2; TCRdb reports TRBD2, a call that lacks DNA to check it against. The CDR3 length is 14 residues. In germline, CDR1 is SGDLS, CDR2 YYNGEE. This CDR3 is CASSVETGAGELFF.

This chain links TRBV4-1 with TRBJ2-4. The CDR3 runs 18 residues. Germline-derived CDR1 and CDR2 are MGHRA and YSYEKL. The CDR3 here is CASSQVGQDIWAKNIQYF.

The rearrangement joins TRBV11-2 to TRBJ1-2; TCRdb indicates TRBD1, and absent DNA this call remains unverified. CDR1 SGHAT and CDR2 FQNNGV come from the germline V gene. This CDR3 is 14 amino acids long. The CDR3 reads CASSASTGTYGYTF.

The chain recombines TRBV6-4 with TRBJ2-2. The CDR3 spans 13 residues. CDR1 MRHNA and CDR2 SNTAGT come from the germline V gene. CDR3 amino acids: CASSALVSGELFF.

The rearrangement uses TRBV6-1 and TRBJ1-5; TCRdb indicates TRBD1, and absent DNA this call remains unverified. Germline V gene data show CDR1 as MNHNS and CDR2 as SASEGT. The CDR3 covers 14 residues. CDR3 region: CATDTGPSNQPQHF.

J is TRBJ2-1 and V is TRBV5-1; lacking DNA, the TRBD2 call made by TCRdb goes unchecked. Germline V gene data show CDR1 as SGHRS and CDR2 as YFSETQ. The CDR3 totals 12 residues. The CDR3 sequence: CASSPSPDEQFF.

The rearrangement joins TRBV20-1 to TRBJ2-1; TCRdb's D gene call, TRBD2, goes unchecked for lack of DNA. Germline CDR1 is DFQATT and CDR2 is SNEGSKA (reference sequence). The CDR3 is made up of 17 amino acids. CDR3 amino acids: CSARDQWSSGRLNEQFF.

V gene TRBV5-6 combines with J gene TRBJ2-1; the TCRdb D gene call, TRBD2, has no DNA to confirm it. This CDR3 has 15 residues. Germline CDR1 SGHDT, CDR2 YYEEEE. This CDR3 reads CASSRPGLDYNEQFF.

The chain links TRBV7-8 to TRBJ1-6. CDR3 length equals 15 residues. CDR1 is SGHVS and CDR2 is FQNEAQ in the germline V gene. CDR3 amino acids: CASSLIGGSDSPLHF. Drawing the rest from reference TRBV7-8 and TRBJ1-6, the complete variable domain is GAGVSQSPRYKVAKRGQDVALRCDPISGHVSLFWYQQALGQGPEFLTYFQNEAQLDKSGLPSDRFFAERPEGSVSTLKIQRTQQEDSAVYLCASSLIGGSDSPLHFGNGTRLTVT.

CDR3 sequence: CSAPGPAAAANEQFF. V gene TRBV20-1 combines with J gene TRBJ2-1; the D call of TRBD1 rests on TCRdb alone, since no DNA is present to check it. Per germline, CDR1 DFQATT and CDR2 SNEGSKA (reference sequence). The CDR3 consists of 15 residues.

J is TRBJ1-4 and V is TRBV7-8; as DNA is missing, the TRBD1 call by TCRdb cannot be tested. The CDR3 has 16 amino acids. Germline V CDR1 and CDR2: SGHVS, FQNEAQ. The CDR3 reads CASSLAWGLANEKLFF. Complete variable domain (other parts from reference TRBV7-8 and TRBJ1-4): GAGVSQSPRYKVAKRGQDVALRCDPISGHVSLFWYQQALGQGPEFLTYFQNEAQLDKSGLPSDRFFAERPEGSVSTLKIQRTQQEDSAVYLCASSLAWGLANEKLFFGSGTQLSVL.

The chain couples TRBV29-1 to TRBJ2-7. This CDR3 comprises 13 residues. Germline loops: CDR1 SQVTM, CDR2 ANQGSEA. CDR3 amino acids: CRLAGTTRWEQYF.

This chain uses TRBV7-6 with TRBJ2-2; TCRdb's D call, TRBD1, is unchecked because there is no DNA. This CDR3 is built from 18 residues. The germline V gene encodes CDR1 SGHVS and CDR2 FNYEAQ. CDR3: CASSKDRAVSANTGELFF.

The V and J genes are TRBV14 and TRBJ2-4. Germline V gene lookup returns CDR1 SGHDN and CDR2 FVKESK. The CDR3 is 18 residues long. CDR3: CASSQEYARRGAKNIQYF.

The chain is built from TRBV29-1 and TRBJ2-5. CDR1 and CDR2 from the germline V gene are SQVTM and ANQGSEA. CDR3 length equals 11 residues. CDR3 loop: CSVGLLETQYF.

The genes are TRBV12-3 or TRBV12-4 and TRBJ1-2. The CDR3 contains 15 residues. CDR3 in amino acids: CASSSQLGVHYGYTF.

The J gene is TRBJ2-2, the V gene TRBV9; the TRBD1 assignment by TCRdb is unverifiable without DNA. The CDR3 length is 15 residues. Looked up from germline, CDR1 is SGDLS and CDR2 is YYNGEE. CDR3: CASRGWDRGTGELFF.

This chain joins TRBV30 and TRBJ2-2; lacking DNA, the TRBD2 call made by TCRdb goes unchecked. Germline V gene sequence: CDR1 GTSNPN, CDR2 SVGIG (reference sequence). The length of the CDR3 is 15 residues. The CDR3 region is CAWSVGTTGTGELFF.

The chain is built from TRBV5-1 and TRBJ1-2; the TRBD1 assignment by TCRdb is unverifiable without DNA. This CDR3 spans 17 amino acids. In germline, CDR1 is SGHRS, CDR2 YFSETQ. The CDR3 sequence is CASSLVGQGDSGYGYTF.

The chain joins TRBV7-6 to TRBJ1-1; without DNA, the TCRdb call of TRBD1 cannot be checked. Germline CDR1 SGHVS, CDR2 FNYEAQ. The CDR3 has 14 amino acids. The CDR3 sequence: CASSPQGGDTEAFF.